Presented here are 10 T cell receptor beta chains from one specimen sequenced in a study of cytomegalovirus exposure and HLA in healthy donors. The PCR contained 60 Vbeta and 13 Jbeta primers. Here immunoSEQ multiplex PCR was the method, and the copy in TCRdb shows in-frame clones only, minus some. The repertoire holds around 140,000 clones, with approximately 80% as singletons. Sequenced input: PBMCs. The receptors shown here come from a man aged 40-50 years in good health and CMV-seronegative.

This chain connects TRBV5-4 to TRBJ2-5; D possibly corresponds to TRBD1 (6 bases). Germline values: CDR1 SGHNT, CDR2 YYREEE (reference sequence). The CDR3 totals 14 residues. With 4 bases removed from V and 4 bases from J, the gap between germline ends came to 14 bases. The CDR3 region is CASSQGQLAETQYF. The CDR3 bases are TGTGCCAGCAGCCAAGGACAGTTGGCAGAGACCCAGTACTTC.

The V call is TRBV7-9, the J call TRBJ1-5; D might be TRBD1 (6 bases). The CDR3 totals 14 residues. V lost 7 bases and J 5 bases, leaving 15 bases between the germline ends. Germline values: CDR1 SEHNR, CDR2 FQNEAQ (reference sequence). The CDR3 DNA is TGTGCCAGCACCAAGGGGGGGGTTGATCAGCCCCAGCATTTT. Encoded protein: CASTKGGVDQPQHF.

This clone was found a few times. The chain employs TRBV2 and TRBJ1-1; D perhaps matches TRBD1 (6 bases). Trimming removed 6 bases at V and 3 bases at J, with 23 bases between. This CDR3 has 17 amino acids. CDR1 SNHLY and CDR2 FYNNEI come from the germline V gene. The CDR3 here is CASRAGVGAGRDTEAFF. CDR3 sequence (DNA): TGTGCCAGCAGAGCAGGGGTGGGGGCTGGAAGAGACACTGAAGCTTTCTTT.

CDR3 sequence (DNA): TGTGCCAGCAGCTTAGGGGACAGGGTTTCTTGGGATGAAAAACTGTTTTTT. This sequence encodes CASSLGDRVSWDEKLFF. The V gene is TRBV11-2, the J gene TRBJ1-4, with 9 bases lining up with TRBD1. Losses at the gene ends were 1 base for V and 6 bases for J; bases not matched to a gene: 9. Germline loops: CDR1 SGHAT, CDR2 FQNNGV. The CDR3 extends over 17 amino acids.

The rearrangement joins TRBV19 to TRBJ2-5; 7 bases map to TRBD1. V shed 5 bases and J 1 base; nucleotides not matched to a gene: 1. Per the germline V gene, CDR1 is LNHDA and CDR2 is SQIVND (reference sequence). The CDR3 covers 13 residues. DNA for the CDR3: TGTGCCAGTAGTTGGGACAGCCAAGAGACCCAGTACTTC. Its translation is CASSWDSQETQYF. Filled out from reference TRBV19 and TRBJ2-5, the complete variable domain reads DGGITQSPKYLFRKEGQNVTLSCEQNLNHDAMYWYRQDPGQGLRLIYYSQIVNDFQKGDIAEGYSVSREKKESFPLTVTSAQKNPTAFYLCASSWDSQETQYFGPGTRLLVL.

A few counts support this clone. V and J are TRBV7-8 and TRBJ2-5; D gene ambiguous. The J call may be mistaken, given a closer DNA end match to TRBJ2-7. The CDR3 extends over 13 amino acids. CDR1 is SGHVS and CDR2 is FQNEAQ in the germline V gene. The CDR3 here is CASSLDRTYEQYF. CDR3 bases: TGTGCCAGCAGCTTAGACCGAACCTACGAGCAGTACTTC.

The chain employs TRBV5-1 and TRBJ2-5, with 11 bases fitting TRBD1. Germline CDR1 is SGHRS and CDR2 is YFSETQ. The CDR3 length is 17 residues. The junction had 11 bases not matched to a gene; V was cut back by 4 bases and J by 3 bases. CDR3 bases: TGCGCCAGCAGCAAAGGACAGGGGGCGAGTTTGGAAGAGACCCAGTACTTC. Protein product: CASSKGQGASLEETQYF.

The rearrangement links TRBV29-1 to TRBJ1-1; TRBD1 agrees at 7 bases. The CDR3 is 14 amino acids. In germline, CDR1 is SQVTM, CDR2 ANQGSEA. With 6 bases clipped from V and 5 bases from J, the junction kept 12 bases outside the gene matches. This CDR3 reads CSVRGGATGTEAFF. CDR3 DNA: TGCAGCGTACGAGGTGGGGCGACAGGGACTGAAGCTTTCTTT.

V usage is TRBV7-6 and J usage is TRBJ2-4; the D gene is possibly TRBD1 (6 bases). This CDR3 has 15 residues. The ends were cut back, 5 bases at V and 3 bases at J, with 14 bases in the middle. CDR1 is SGHVS, CDR2 FNYEAQ, per germline. This CDR3 reads CASSPLQGVKNIQYF. The CDR3 DNA sequence: TGTGCCAGCAGCCCTCTACAGGGCGTCAAAAACATTCAGTACTTC.

V gene TRBV13 combines with J gene TRBJ2-5; 8 bases are a match to TRBD2. Near its end, the DNA agrees better with TRBJ2-7, so the J call may be wrong. The germline CDR1 and CDR2 sequences are PRHDT and FYEKMQ (reference sequence). This CDR3 has 14 residues. The chain's CDR3 is CASSGSGSVYEQYF. DNA of the CDR3: TGTGCCAGCAGCGGAAGCGGGAGCGTTTACGAGCAGTACTTC.